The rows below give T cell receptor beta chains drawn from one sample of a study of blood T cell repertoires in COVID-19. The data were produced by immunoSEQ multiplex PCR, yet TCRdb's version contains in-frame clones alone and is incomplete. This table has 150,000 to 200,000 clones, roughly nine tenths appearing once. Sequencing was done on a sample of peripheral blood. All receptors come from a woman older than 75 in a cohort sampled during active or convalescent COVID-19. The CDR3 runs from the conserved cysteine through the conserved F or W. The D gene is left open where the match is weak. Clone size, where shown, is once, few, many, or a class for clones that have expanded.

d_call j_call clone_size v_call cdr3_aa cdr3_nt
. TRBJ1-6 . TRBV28 CATIAGLGTPLHF TGTGCCACCATCGCAGGGCTGGGGACACCCCTCCACTTT
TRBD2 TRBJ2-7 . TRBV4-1 CASSQIGLAGSSYEQYF TGCGCCAGCAGCCAGATAGGACTAGCGGGGAGCTCCTACGAGCAGTACTTC
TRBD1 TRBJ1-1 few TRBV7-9 CASRATGLKADTEAFF TGTGCCAGCAGAGCGACAGGGCTTAAAGCGGACACTGAAGCTTTCTTT
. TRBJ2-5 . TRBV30 CARGENRETQYF TGTGCCCGAGGCGAAAACCGGGAGACCCAGTACTTC
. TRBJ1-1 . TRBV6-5 CASSSKQGNTEAFF TGTGCCAGCAGTAGTAAACAGGGGAACACTGAAGCTTTCTTT
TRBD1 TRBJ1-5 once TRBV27 CASSLTRQGNQPQHF TGTGCCAGCAGTTTAACCCGACAGGGAAATCAGCCCCAGCATTTT
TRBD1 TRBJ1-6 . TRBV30 CAWLGTGGNSPLHF TGTGCCTGGCTAGGGACAGGGGGCAATTCACCCCTCCACTTT
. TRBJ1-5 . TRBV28 CASLVGGPGQPQHF TGTGCCAGCCTAGTGGGGGGGCCAGGGCAGCCCCAGCATTTT
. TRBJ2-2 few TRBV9 CASSVGQVDTGELFF TGTGCCAGCAGCGTAGGACAGGTCGACACCGGGGAGCTGTTTTTT
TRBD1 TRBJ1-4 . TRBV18 CASSPPGGQGIEKLFF TGTGCCAGCTCACCACCCGGGGGACAGGGTATCGAAAAACTGTTTTTT
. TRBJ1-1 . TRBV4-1 CASSQRGINTEAFF TGCGCCAGCAGCCAACGGGGGATAAACACTGAAGCTTTCTTT
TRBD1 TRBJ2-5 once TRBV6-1 CASSEAPQQGSGQETQYF TGTGCCAGCAGTGAAGCCCCGCAACAGGGGTCGGGCCAAGAGACCCAGTACTTC
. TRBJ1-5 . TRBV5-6 CASSLTGQSIQPQHF TGTGCCAGCAGCTTAACAGGGCAGTCGATCCAGCCCCAGCATTTT
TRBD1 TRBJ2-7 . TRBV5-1 CASSLRQGAYEQYF TGCGCCAGCAGCTTGAGGCAGGGGGCCTACGAGCAGTACTTC
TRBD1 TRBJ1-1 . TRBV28 CASRPGTGYTEAFF TGTGCCAGCAGGCCCGGGACAGGGTACACTGAAGCTTTCTTT
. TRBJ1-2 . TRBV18 CASSPGEGYTF TGTGCCAGCTCACCCGGGGAGGGCTACACCTTC
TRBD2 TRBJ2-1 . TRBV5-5 CASSLSLAGVRHEQFF TGTGCCAGCAGCCTTTCACTAGCGGGGGTCCGCCATGAGCAGTTCTTC
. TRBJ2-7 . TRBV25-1 CASRKSGHYEQYF TGTGCCAGCAGAAAAAGCGGGCACTACGAGCAGTACTTC
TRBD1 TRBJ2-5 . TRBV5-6 CASRDRRNVETQYF TGTGCCAGCAGGGACAGGAGAAACGTAGAGACCCAGTACTTC
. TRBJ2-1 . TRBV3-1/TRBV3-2 CASRARLGLGRYNYNEQFF TGTGCCAGCAGGGCCCGTCTGGGTTTGGGCAGGTATAACTACAATGAGCAGTTCTTC
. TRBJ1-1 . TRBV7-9 CASTMVGIEAFF TGTGCCAGCACCATGGTGGGCATTGAAGCTTTCTTT
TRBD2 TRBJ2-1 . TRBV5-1 CASSFTSGLSYNEQFF TGCGCCAGCAGCTTTACTAGCGGACTCTCCTACAATGAGCAGTTCTTC
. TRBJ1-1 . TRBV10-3 CAISESRDTEAFF TGTGCCATCAGTGAGTCCAGGGACACTGAAGCTTTCTTT
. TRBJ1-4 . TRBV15 CATSRDWDTREKLFF TGTGCCACCAGCAGAGATTGGGACACGCGGGAAAAACTGTTTTTT
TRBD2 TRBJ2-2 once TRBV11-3 CASSLEEGLAGENTGELFF TGTGCCAGCAGCTTAGAAGAAGGACTAGCGGGGGAAAACACCGGGGAGCTGTTTTTT
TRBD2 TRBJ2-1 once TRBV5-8 CASSSGGYVNEQFF TGTGCCAGCAGCTCCGGGGGGTACGTCAATGAGCAGTTCTTC
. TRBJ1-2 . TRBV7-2 CASSPQGITYYGYTF TGTGCCAGCAGCCCACAGGGAATTACTTACTATGGCTACACCTTC
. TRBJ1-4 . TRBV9 CASSVGSPRGKLFF TGTGCCAGCAGCGTCGGGTCGCCACGGGGAAAACTGTTTTTT
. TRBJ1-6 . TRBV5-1 CASSLEGYEVTPLHF TGCGCCAGCAGCTTGGAGGGGTACGAGGTGACACCCCTCCACTTT
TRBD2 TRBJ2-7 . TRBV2 CASGKGGSLYEQYF TGTGCCAGCGGGAAGGGCGGGAGCCTATACGAGCAGTACTTC
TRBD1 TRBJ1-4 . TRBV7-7 CASSPGQGRGEKLFF TGTGCTAGCAGCCCGGGACAGGGTAGGGGCGAAAAACTGTTTTTT
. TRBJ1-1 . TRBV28 CASSPPNFGAGTEAFF TGTGCCAGCAGCCCTCCTAATTTCGGAGCGGGCACTGAAGCTTTCTTT
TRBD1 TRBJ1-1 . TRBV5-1 CASSLGTGVGTEAFF TGCGCCAGCAGCTTGGGGACAGGGGTAGGTACTGAAGCTTTCTTT
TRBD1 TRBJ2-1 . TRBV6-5 CASRTGTGTNEQFF TGTGCCAGCAGGACCGGGACAGGTACTAATGAGCAGTTCTTC
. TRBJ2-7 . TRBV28 CASRKQATVGKEKYF TGTGCCAGCAGGAAGCAGGCAACAGTGGGCAAAGAGAAGTACTTC
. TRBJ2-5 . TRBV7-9 CASSLVLNQETQYF TGTGCCAGCAGCTTAGTACTTAACCAAGAGACCCAGTACTTC
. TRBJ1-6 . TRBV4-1 CASSQDIPGGLHF TGCGCCAGCAGCCAAGATATCCCAGGAGGGCTCCACTTT
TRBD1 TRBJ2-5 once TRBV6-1 CASSEGTGRTQYF TGTGCCAGCAGTGAAGGGACAGGGAGGACCCAGTACTTC
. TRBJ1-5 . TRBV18 CASSYSDSQPQHF TGTGCCAGCTCATACTCCGACAGCCAGCCCCAGCATTTT
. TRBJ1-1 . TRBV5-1 CASSFYRISGTEAFF TGCGCCAGCAGCTTTTACAGGATAAGTGGGACTGAAGCTTTCTTT